The 21 T cell receptor beta chains reported below all come from one sample, sequenced in a study of CD8+ T cells in alopecia areata. Treatment defined: oral pan-JAK inhibitor, 5-10 mg twice daily. Investigators isolated RNA and reverse transcribed it into cDNA to act as the sequencing template. Here immunoSEQ multiplex PCR was the method, and the copy in TCRdb shows in-frame clones only, minus some. Of about 200,000 clones in the sample, around 56% were seen once. Sequencing used CD4+ T cells sorted from blood, obtained at week 4, from a patient treated with tofacitinib. These receptor sequences come from a human donor with alopecia areata.

The rearrangement links TRBV6-5 to TRBJ1-2, with a possible D match to TRBD1 (6 bases). Trimming removed 5 bases from V and 4 bases from J, with 11 bases in between. This CDR3 is built from 13 residues. Per the germline V gene, CDR1 is MNHEY and CDR2 is SVGAGI. CDR3 loop: CASSAGEGYGYTF. CDR3 bases: TGTGCCAGCAGTGCAGGGGAGGGCTATGGCTACACCTTC.

The chain links TRBV29-1 to TRBJ1-6; 9 bases are shared with TRBD1. J lost 6 bases, V lost 6 bases, and 6 bases had no gene match. Germline CDR1 reads SQVTM; CDR2 reads ANQGSEA. The CDR3 is 14 amino acids. The CDR3 sequence: CSVRTGDSNSPLHF. As DNA, the CDR3 is TGCAGCGTCCGGACAGGGGACAGTAATTCACCCCTCCACTTT.

The chain combines TRBV5-1 with TRBJ1-5, with a possible D match to TRBD1 (5 bases). Trimming removed 0 bases at V and 3 bases at J, with 10 bases between. CDR3 length: 15 residues. The V gene's germline CDR1 is SGHRS and CDR2 YFSETQ. The CDR3 DNA reads TGCGCCAGCAGCTTGGGAGACAGTTACAATCAGCCCCAGCATTTT. This gives the protein CASSLGDSYNQPQHF.

This clone was seen only a few times. V and J are TRBV2 and TRBJ1-4; 7 bases align to TRBD1. Germline assignment: CDR1 SNHLY and CDR2 FYNNEI. The length of the CDR3 is 15 residues. Trimming took 8 bases from V and 7 from J; bases not matched to a gene: 13. CDR3 in amino acids: CASGLAGGRFEKLFF. The DNA of the CDR3 is TGTGCCAGCGGCTTGGCAGGGGGGCGGTTTGAAAAACTGTTTTTT.

The CDR3 sequence: CASSLAGGGNTIYF. Written as DNA, the CDR3 is TGTGCCAGCAGCTTGGCAGGAGGGGGAAACACCATATATTTT. The chain employs TRBV5-4 and TRBJ1-3; D not resolved. Looked up from germline, CDR1 is SGHNT and CDR2 is YYREEE (reference sequence). The CDR3 is made up of 14 amino acids. Trimming removed 0 bases at V and 4 bases at J, with 8 bases between.

This clone has just a few counts. The gene calls are TRBV29-1 and TRBJ2-3; D is unresolved. The CDR3 loop spans 13 amino acids. Germline loops: CDR1 SQVTM, CDR2 ANQGSEA. V lost 2 bases and J 2 bases, leaving 8 bases between the germline ends. CDR3 in DNA: TGCAGCGTTGAATCCGGGTCCACAGATACGCAGTATTTT. Encoded protein: CSVESGSTDTQYF.

The chain is built from TRBV30 and TRBJ2-7, with D possibly matching TRBD1 (7 bases). V was trimmed by 8 bases and J by 0 bases, leaving 20 bases between them. Germline CDR1 GTSNPN, CDR2 SVGIG (reference sequence). This CDR3 is 15 amino acids long. The CDR3 loop is CARKGAGGLSYEQYF. As DNA, the CDR3 is TGTGCCCGGAAGGGGGCCGGGGGCCTCTCCTACGAGCAGTACTTC.

The V and J genes are TRBV2 and TRBJ1-2, with TRBD1 matching 10 bases. From germline, CDR1 is SNHLY and CDR2 FYNNEI. This CDR3 spans 14 amino acids. V lost 6 bases, J lost 5 bases, and 6 bases stayed unmatched. CDR3 residues: CASRVDRGVYGYTF. The DNA of the CDR3 is TGTGCCAGCAGGGTGGACAGGGGGGTTTATGGCTACACCTTC.

This rearrangement joins TRBV7-2 to TRBJ2-5; D remains ambiguous. Between the trimmed V and J ends, which lost 5 bases and 1 base, there was a span of 11 bases. In germline, CDR1 is SGHTA, CDR2 FQGNSA. The CDR3 runs 14 residues. The CDR3 reads CASSLGPTQETQYF. The CDR3 bases are TGTGCCAGCAGCCTAGGACCGACCCAAGAGACCCAGTACTTC. Filled out from reference TRBV7-2 and TRBJ2-5, the complete variable domain reads GAGVSQSPSNKVTEKGKDVELRCDPISGHTALYWYRQSLGQGLEFLIYFQGNSAPDKSGLPSDRFSAERTGGSVSTLTIQRTQQEDSAVYLCASSLGPTQETQYFGPGTRLLVL.

The J gene is TRBJ1-5, the V gene TRBV28; D gene ambiguous. Trimming left V 6 bases short and J 4 bases short, with 7 bases between. Germline V gene lookup returns CDR1 MDHEN and CDR2 SYDVKM. CDR3 length: 12 amino acids. The DNA of the CDR3 is TGTGCCAGCAGGATAACTAATCAGCCCCAGCATTTT. Translation gives CASRITNQPQHF.

This chain links TRBV6-5 with TRBJ1-1; TRBD1 might be the D (5 bases). The V gene's germline CDR1 is MNHEY and CDR2 SVGAGI. The CDR3 runs to 15 residues. V dropped 2 bases and J dropped 0 bases, with 10 bases sitting between them. The CDR3 spells CASSYSREVNTEAFF. DNA for the CDR3: TGTGCCAGCAGTTACAGCAGGGAGGTGAACACTGAAGCTTTCTTT.

This clone appeared a few times. This chain connects TRBV30 to TRBJ1-6; 12 bases are shared with TRBD1. The germline gives CDR1 GTSNPN, CDR2 SVGIG (reference sequence). The length of the CDR3 is 15 residues. J lost 10 bases, V lost 4 bases, and 8 bases had no gene match. CDR3 residues: CAWTSGQGARSPLHF. CDR3 nucleotide sequence: TGTGCCTGGACTTCGGGACAGGGGGCTCGGTCACCCCTCCACTTT.

The chain links TRBV9 to TRBJ1-1, with TRBD1 matching 8 bases. The V segment lost 3 bases and the J segment 4 bases; nucleotides outside the gene matches: 11. There are 16 residues in the CDR3. Germline-derived CDR1 and CDR2 are SGDLS and YYNGEE. As DNA, the CDR3 is TGTGCCAGCAGCGGAGGACAGGGATATGCCCGCACTGAAGCTTTCTTT. It yields the protein CASSGGQGYARTEAFF.

The table lists this clone with a few counts. The rearrangement links TRBV6-5 to TRBJ2-1; possibly TRBD2 for D (6 bases). Germline lookup yields CDR1 MNHEY and CDR2 SVGAGI. The CDR3 runs 12 residues. V dropped 7 bases and J dropped 7 bases, with 11 bases sitting between them. CDR3 nucleotide sequence: TGTGCCAGCATCGGCGGGGTGAATGAGCAGTTCTTC. It yields the protein CASIGGVNEQFF.

This clone was counted a few times. At one boundary the junction diverges from the germline segment, which might be a read error. The chain uses TRBV7-2 and TRBJ2-5, with D unresolved. CDR3 length: 9 amino acids. Germline CDR1 SGHTA, CDR2 FQGNSA. The CDR3 DNA sequence: TGTGCCAGCAACTTCCGACTGAACTTC. Protein product: CASNFRLNF. Full variable domain (outside the CDR3, taken from reference TRBV7-2 and TRBJ2-5): GAGVSQSPSNKVTEKGKDVELRCDPISGHTALYWYRQSLGQGLEFLIYFQGNSAPDKSGLPSDRFSAERTGGSVSTLTIQRTQQEDSAVYLCASNFRLNFGPGTRLLVL.

V gene TRBV5-1 combines with J gene TRBJ1-2; 7 nucleotides agree with TRBD1. Trimming cost V 4 bases and J 2 bases; bases outside gene matches: 14. Germline CDR1 and CDR2: SGHRS and YFSETQ. CDR3 length: 17 amino acids. CDR3 DNA: TGCGCCAGCAGCGGCCGGGACAGACCTTCGGCAAACTATGGCTACACCTTC. It translates to CASSGRDRPSANYGYTF. Together with reference TRBV5-1 and TRBJ1-2, the CDR3 gives the full variable domain: KAGVTQTPRYLIKTRGQQVTLSCSPISGHRSVSWYQQTPGQGLQFLFEYFSETQRNKGNFPGRFSGRQFSNSRSEMNVSTLELGDSALYLCASSGRDRPSANYGYTFGSGTRLTVV.

The chain carries TRBV11-3 and TRBJ2-2; D remains ambiguous. The germline V gene has CDR1 SGHNT and CDR2 YENEEA. The V gene lost 0 bases and the J gene lost 6 bases, with 5 bases spanning the gap. The CDR3 contains 13 residues. CDR3 coding DNA: TGTGCCAGCAGCTTAGACATAGCCGGGGAGCTGTTTTTT. Its translation is CASSLDIAGELFF.

Of note for this clone: Given a much more abundant clone one base away, this may be a read error. The chain links TRBV4-2 to TRBJ2-5, with D hard to call. This CDR3 is built from 11 residues. V dropped 5 bases and J dropped 0 bases, with 1 base sitting between them. The germline CDR1 and CDR2 sequences are LGHNA and YNFKEQ. In DNA, the CDR3 is TGTGCCAGCAGCAACCAAGAGACCCAGTACTTC. This gives the protein CASSNQETQYF.

The chain joins TRBV6-5 to TRBJ2-7; the D gene is possibly TRBD1 (6 bases). The V and J ends lost 6 bases and 0 bases respectively, with 15 bases between them. There are 15 residues in the CDR3. Germline assignment: CDR1 MNHEY and CDR2 SVGAGI. The CDR3 coding sequence is TGTGCCAGCAGGCGGACAGTAAAGTCCTCCTACGAGCAGTACTTC. Its translation is CASRRTVKSSYEQYF.

J is TRBJ2-5 and V is TRBV2, with TRBD2 as a possible D gene (6 bases). The CDR3 consists of 13 residues. Trimming left V 6 bases short and J 5 bases short, with 13 bases between. Per germline, CDR1 SNHLY and CDR2 FYNNEI. CDR3: CASRGGLPETQYF. CDR3 in DNA: TGTGCCAGCAGGGGGGGACTCCCGGAGACCCAGTACTTC.

V is TRBV15 and J is TRBJ2-6, with D tentatively TRBD1 (6 bases). V lost 2 bases to trimming and J lost 0 bases, with 11 bases between them. From germline, CDR1 is LNHNV and CDR2 YYDKDF (reference sequence). This CDR3 region has 17 residues. The CDR3: CATSRSGAGSGANVLTF. The CDR3 nucleotides read TGTGCCACCAGCAGATCAGGGGCGGGCTCTGGGGCCAACGTCCTGACTTTC. The variable domain in full, with the rest retrieved from reference TRBV15 and TRBJ2-6, is DAMVIQNPRYQVTQFGKPVTLSCSQTLNHNVMYWYQQKSSQAPKLLFHYYDKDFNNEADTPDNFQSRRPNTSFCFLDIRSPGLGDTAMYLCATSRSGAGSGANVLTFGAGSRLTVL.